This T cell receptor (beta chain) was identified in a study of tumor-infiltrating lymphocytes in primary liver carcinoma. As for the study in general: All patients, whether men or women, fell within 30 to 69 years of age. Recorded tumor stage was T1-T3 N0M0, with diameters of about 4.2 to 10 cm. Whole-study results and caveats: A small share of top clones, only about 7.5-25%, was found in all five tumor regions.

On this clonotype: Its specificity is not known.

V was pared by 5 bases and J by 17 bases, with 27 bases between. Germline assignment: CDR1 SGHAT and CDR2 FQNNGV. The CDR3 contains 15 residues. Co-extraction of both nucleic acids (RNA and DNA) used 20-30 mg of unsorted bulk tissue. There were over 90% viable tumor cells in every single sample of tumor. Total RNA (about 500 ng) served as template for TCR beta cDNA synthesis primed by a constant-region primer. Three nested multiplex PCR rounds, a slightly modified ARM-PCR, produced the libraries for TCR beta. TRBV1-TRBV30 forward and Cbeta reverse primers drove the first two approximately 11-cycle rounds. TCRdb re-analysed the multiplex PCR reads in MiXCR, keeping a single row per CDR3 protein. This table has just over 30,000 distinct CDR3 sequences, 71% appearing once.

This sequence was found in a woman aged 25 to 45 with primary liver carcinoma and hepatitis B virus infection. The chain uses TRBV11-2 and TRBJ2-2; maybe TRBD2 (5 bases). Sequencing used liver tumor tissue from sampling region 3. The subset: tumor region T3, left-lateral pole. The CDR3 nucleotides read TGTGCCAGCAGCCCTCCGCTAGGACCGGCCGGGGAGCCATTTTTT. As protein: CASSPPLGPAGEPFF.